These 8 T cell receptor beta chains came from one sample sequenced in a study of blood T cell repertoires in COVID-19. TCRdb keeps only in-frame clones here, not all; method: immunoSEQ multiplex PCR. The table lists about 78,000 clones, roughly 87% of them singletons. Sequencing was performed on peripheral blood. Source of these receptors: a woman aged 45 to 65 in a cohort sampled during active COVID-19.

CDR3 bases: TGTGCCAGCACCAGGACTAGAGGGGATACGCAGTATTTT. As protein: CASTRTRGDTQYF. The rearrangement joins TRBV2 to TRBJ2-3; 7 nucleotides align to TRBD2. Germline V gives CDR1 SNHLY, CDR2 FYNNEI. V was clipped by 7 bases and J by 6 bases; unmatched bases: 7. The CDR3 is 13 residues long.

The CDR3 protein is CASRPTGTGKGNTEAFF. CDR3 sequence (DNA): TGTGCCAGCAGGCCTACCGGGACAGGAAAGGGGAACACTGAAGCTTTCTTT. The V call is TRBV28, the J call TRBJ1-1, with 8 bases identical to TRBD1. V shed 6 bases, J shed 1 base, and the junction held 13 bases outside the gene matches. The germline gives CDR1 MDHEN, CDR2 SYDVKM. CDR3 length: 17 amino acids. Supplemented by reference TRBV28 and TRBJ1-1, the full variable domain reads DVKVTQSSRYLVKRTGEKVFLECVQDMDHENMFWYRQDPGLGLRLIYFSYDVKMKEKGDIPEGYSVSREKKERFSLILESASTNQTSMYLCASRPTGTGKGNTEAFFGQGTRLTVV.

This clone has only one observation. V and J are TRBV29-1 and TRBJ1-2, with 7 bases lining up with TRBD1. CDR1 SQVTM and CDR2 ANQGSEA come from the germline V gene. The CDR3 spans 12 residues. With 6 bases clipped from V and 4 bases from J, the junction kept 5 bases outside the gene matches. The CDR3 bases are TGCAGCGTCCTGACAGGGATCTATGGCTACACCTTC. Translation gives CSVLTGIYGYTF.

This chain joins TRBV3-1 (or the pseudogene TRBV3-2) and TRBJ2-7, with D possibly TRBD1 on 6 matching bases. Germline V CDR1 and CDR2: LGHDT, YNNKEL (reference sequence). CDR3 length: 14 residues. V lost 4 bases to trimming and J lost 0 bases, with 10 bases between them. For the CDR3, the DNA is TGTGCCAGCAGCCTCCTGACAGGCTCCTACGAGCAGTACTTC. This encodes CASSLLTGSYEQYF.

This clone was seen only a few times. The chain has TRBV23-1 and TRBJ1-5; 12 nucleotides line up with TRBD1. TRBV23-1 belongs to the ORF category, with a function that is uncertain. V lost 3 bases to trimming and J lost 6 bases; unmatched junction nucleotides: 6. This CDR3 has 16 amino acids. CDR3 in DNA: TGCGCCAGCAGTCATCGGGGGACAGGGGGCGGTCAGCCCCAGCATTTT. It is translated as CASSHRGTGGGQPQHF.

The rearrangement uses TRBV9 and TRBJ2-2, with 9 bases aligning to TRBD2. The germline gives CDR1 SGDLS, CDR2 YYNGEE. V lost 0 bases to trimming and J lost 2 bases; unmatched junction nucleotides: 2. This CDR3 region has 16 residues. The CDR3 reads CASSVGLAGNTGELFF. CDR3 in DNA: TGTGCCAGCAGCGTAGGGCTAGCGGGAAACACCGGGGAGCTGTTTTTT.

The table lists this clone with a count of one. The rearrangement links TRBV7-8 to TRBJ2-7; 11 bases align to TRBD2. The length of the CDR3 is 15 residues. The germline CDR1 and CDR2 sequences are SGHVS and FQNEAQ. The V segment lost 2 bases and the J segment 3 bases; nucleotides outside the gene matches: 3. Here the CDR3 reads CASSLTSGSRYEQYF. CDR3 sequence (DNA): TGTGCCAGCAGCTTAACTAGCGGGAGTCGCTACGAGCAGTACTTC.

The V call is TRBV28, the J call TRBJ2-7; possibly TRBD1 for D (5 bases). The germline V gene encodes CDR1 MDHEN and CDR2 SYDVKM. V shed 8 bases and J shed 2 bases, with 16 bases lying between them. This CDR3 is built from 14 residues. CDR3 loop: CASLALQVPYEQYF. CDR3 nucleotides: TGTGCCAGCCTTGCGCTACAGGTTCCCTACGAGCAGTACTTC.